This T cell receptor (beta chain) is drawn from a study of CD8+ T cells in alopecia areata. This CDR3 comprises 16 residues. Germline values: CDR1 MGHRA, CDR2 YSYEKL. Trimming removed 1 base from V and 1 base from J, with 13 bases in between. This clone has a handful of counts. Its matching antigen is unknown. Study results and limitations: Alopecia totalis/universalis scalp especially showed more expanded CD8+ clones than normal scalp. Mice showed clearer TCR sharing than patients did, a gap that was possibly HLA-related.

Those with alopecia areata gave lesional scalp punch biopsies and peripheral blood. Sequencing used cDNA as its template, made by extracting RNA and reverse transcribing it. Sequencing was performed with immunoSEQ multiplex PCR; in TCRdb, only in-frame clones are kept and a portion is missing. The sample holds 80,000 to 100,000 clones, roughly two fifths seen once. Sequencing used CD4+ T cells sorted from blood. This sequence was found in a human donor with alopecia areata. The V and J genes are TRBV4-1 and TRBJ1-1; a weak D match, TRBD1 (6 bases). In DNA form, the CDR3 reads TGCGCCAGCAGCCAAGGACGGAGCAGGGGGAACACTGAAGCTTTCTTT. The encoded protein is CASSQGRSRGNTEAFF.